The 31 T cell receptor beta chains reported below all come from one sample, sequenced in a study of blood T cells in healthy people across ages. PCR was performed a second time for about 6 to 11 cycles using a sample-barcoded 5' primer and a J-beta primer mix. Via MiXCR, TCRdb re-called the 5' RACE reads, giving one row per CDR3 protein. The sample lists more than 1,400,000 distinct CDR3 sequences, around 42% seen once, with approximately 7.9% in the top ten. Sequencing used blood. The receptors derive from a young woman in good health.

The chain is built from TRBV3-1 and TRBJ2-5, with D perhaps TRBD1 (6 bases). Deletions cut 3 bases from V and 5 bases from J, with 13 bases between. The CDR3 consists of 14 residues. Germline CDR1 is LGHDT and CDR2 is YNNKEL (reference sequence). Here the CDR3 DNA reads TGTGCCAGCAGCCAGGCCGGGACACGGGAGACCCAGTACTTC. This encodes CASSQAGTRETQYF.

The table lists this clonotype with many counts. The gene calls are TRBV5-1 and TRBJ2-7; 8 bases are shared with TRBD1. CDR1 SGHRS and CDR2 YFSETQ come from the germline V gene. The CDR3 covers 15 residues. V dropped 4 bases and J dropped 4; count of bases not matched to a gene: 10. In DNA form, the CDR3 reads TGCGCCAGCAGCGTGGCTCAGGGGGCGCTTTACGAGCAGTACTTC. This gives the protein CASSVAQGALYEQYF.

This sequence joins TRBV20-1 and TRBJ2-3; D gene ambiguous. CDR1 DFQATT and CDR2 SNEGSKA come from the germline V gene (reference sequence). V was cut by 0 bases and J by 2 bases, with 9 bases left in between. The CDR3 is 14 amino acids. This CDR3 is CSARDRFDTDTQYF. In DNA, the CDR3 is TGCAGTGCTAGAGACCGGTTCGACACAGATACGCAGTATTTT.

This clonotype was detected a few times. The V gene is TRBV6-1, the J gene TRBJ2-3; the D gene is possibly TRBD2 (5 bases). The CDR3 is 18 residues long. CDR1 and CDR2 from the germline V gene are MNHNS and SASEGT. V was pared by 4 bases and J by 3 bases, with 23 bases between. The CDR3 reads CASSGFTGRPRMTDTQYF. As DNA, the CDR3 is TGTGCCAGCAGTGGGTTTACGGGAAGGCCTCGGATGACAGATACGCAGTATTTT.

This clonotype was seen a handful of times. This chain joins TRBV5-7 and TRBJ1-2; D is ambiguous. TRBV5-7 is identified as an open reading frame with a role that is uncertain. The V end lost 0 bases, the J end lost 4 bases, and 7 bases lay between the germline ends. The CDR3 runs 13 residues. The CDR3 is CASSLVRFYGYTF. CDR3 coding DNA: TGTGCCAGCAGCTTGGTCAGATTCTATGGCTACACCTTC.

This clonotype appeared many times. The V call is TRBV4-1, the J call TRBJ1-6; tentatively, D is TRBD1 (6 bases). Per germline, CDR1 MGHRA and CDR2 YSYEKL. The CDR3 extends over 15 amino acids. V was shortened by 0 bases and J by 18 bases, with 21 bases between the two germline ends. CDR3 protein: CASSQDSETGLANHF. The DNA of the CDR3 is TGCGCCAGCAGCCAAGATTCCGAGACAGGCCTCGCTAACCACTTT.

The CDR3 nucleotides are TGTGCCTGGAGTGTAGCGACTCCCTATGGCTACACCTTC. It translates to CAWSVATPYGYTF. V is TRBV30 and J is TRBJ1-2; no definite D call. The CDR3 is made up of 13 amino acids. V lost 0 bases, J lost 4 bases, and 9 bases lay in between. From germline, CDR1 is GTSNPN and CDR2 SVGIG (reference sequence). Full variable domain (rest looked up from reference TRBV30 and TRBJ1-2): SQTIHQWPATLVQPVGSPLSLECTVEGTSNPNLYWYRQAAGRGLQLLFYSVGIGQISSEVPQNLSASRPQDRQFILSSKKLLLSDSGFYLCAWSVATPYGYTFGSGTRLTVV.

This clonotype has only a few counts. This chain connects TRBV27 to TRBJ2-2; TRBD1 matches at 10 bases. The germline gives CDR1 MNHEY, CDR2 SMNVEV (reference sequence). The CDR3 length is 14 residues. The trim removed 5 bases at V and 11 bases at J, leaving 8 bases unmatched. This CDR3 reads CASSPGQGSRELFF. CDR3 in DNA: TGTGCCAGCAGTCCGGGACAGGGGAGTCGAGAGCTGTTTTTT.

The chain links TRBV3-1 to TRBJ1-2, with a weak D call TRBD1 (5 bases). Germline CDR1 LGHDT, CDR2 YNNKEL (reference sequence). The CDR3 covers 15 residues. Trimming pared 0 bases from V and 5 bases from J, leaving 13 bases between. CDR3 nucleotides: TGTGCCAGCAGCCAAGAGGGGGACGGCATTTATGGCTACACCTTC. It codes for CASSQEGDGIYGYTF.

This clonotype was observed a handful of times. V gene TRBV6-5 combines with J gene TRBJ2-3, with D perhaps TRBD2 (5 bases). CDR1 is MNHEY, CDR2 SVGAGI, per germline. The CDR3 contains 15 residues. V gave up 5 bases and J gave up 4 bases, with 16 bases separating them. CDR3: CASSAATRRADTQYF. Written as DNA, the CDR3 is TGTGCCAGCAGTGCAGCGACAAGGCGGGCAGATACGCAGTATTTT.

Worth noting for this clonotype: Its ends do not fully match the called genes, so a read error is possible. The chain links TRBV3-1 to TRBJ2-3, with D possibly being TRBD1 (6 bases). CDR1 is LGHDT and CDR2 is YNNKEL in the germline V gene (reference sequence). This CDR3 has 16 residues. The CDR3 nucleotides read TGTGCCAGCAGCCAAGCCTCCCAGGGGAGCACAGATACGCGGTATTTT. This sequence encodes CASSQASQGSTDTRYF.

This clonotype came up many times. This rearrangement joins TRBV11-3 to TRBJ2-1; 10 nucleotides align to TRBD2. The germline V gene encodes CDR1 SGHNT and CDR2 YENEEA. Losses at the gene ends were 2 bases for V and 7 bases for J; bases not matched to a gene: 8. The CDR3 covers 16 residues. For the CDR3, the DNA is TGTGCCAGCAGCTTATCGCCGGGACTAGCGTCAAATGAGCAGTTCTTC. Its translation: CASSLSPGLASNEQFF.

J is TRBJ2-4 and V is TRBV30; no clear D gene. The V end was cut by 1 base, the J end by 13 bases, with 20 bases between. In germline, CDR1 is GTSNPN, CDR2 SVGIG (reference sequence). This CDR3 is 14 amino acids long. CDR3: CAWSGHYPPREQYF. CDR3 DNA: TGTGCCTGGAGTGGCCATTACCCACCGAGAGAGCAGTACTTC.

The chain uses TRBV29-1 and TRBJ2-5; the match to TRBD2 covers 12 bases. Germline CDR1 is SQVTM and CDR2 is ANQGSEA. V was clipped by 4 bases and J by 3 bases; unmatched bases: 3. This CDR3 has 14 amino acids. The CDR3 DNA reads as TGCAGCGTTGTTCCTAGCGGGAGGGAAGAGACCCAGTACTTC. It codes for CSVVPSGREETQYF.

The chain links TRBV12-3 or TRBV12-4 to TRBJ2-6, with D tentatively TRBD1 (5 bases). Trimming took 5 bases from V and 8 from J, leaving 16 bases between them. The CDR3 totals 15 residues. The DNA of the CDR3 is TGTGCCAGCAGTCTTACCCAGGGTGAGTCCAACGTCCTGACTTTC. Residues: CASSLTQGESNVLTF.

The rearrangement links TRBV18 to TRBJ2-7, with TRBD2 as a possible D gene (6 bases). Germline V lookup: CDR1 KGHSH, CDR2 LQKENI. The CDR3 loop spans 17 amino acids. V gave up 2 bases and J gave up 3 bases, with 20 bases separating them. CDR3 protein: CASSPAAGGSNYYEQYF. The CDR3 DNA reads TGTGCCAGCTCACCAGCGGCCGGAGGGTCCAACTACTACGAGCAGTACTTC.

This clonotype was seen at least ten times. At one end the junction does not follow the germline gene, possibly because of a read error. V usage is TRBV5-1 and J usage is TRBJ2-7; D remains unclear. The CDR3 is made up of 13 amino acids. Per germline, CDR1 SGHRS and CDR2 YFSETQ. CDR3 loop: CASSLVVGYEQYF. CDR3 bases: TGTGCCAGCAGCTTAGTGGTCGGGTACGAGCAGTACTTC.

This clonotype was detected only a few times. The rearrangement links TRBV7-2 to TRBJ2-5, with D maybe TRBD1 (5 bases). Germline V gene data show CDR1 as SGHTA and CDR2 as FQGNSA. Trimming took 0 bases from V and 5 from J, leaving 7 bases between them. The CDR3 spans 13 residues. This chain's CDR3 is CASSLANRETQYF. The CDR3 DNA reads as TGTGCCAGCAGCTTAGCAAACAGGGAGACCCAGTACTTC.

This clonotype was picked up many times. The CDR3 loop reads CASSLVQGATSYTF. The CDR3 DNA follows: TGCGCCAGCAGCTTGGTCCAGGGGGCTACGAGCTACACCTTC. V gene TRBV5-1 combines with J gene TRBJ1-2; 8 bases fit TRBD1. This CDR3 has 14 residues. J was trimmed by 9 bases and V by 0 bases; bases with no gene match: 7. CDR1 and CDR2 from the germline V gene are SGHRS and YFSETQ. Full variable domain (missing parts from reference TRBV5-1 and TRBJ1-2): KAGVTQTPRYLIKTRGQQVTLSCSPISGHRSVSWYQQTPGQGLQFLFEYFSETQRNKGNFPGRFSGRQFSNSRSEMNVSTLELGDSALYLCASSLVQGATSYTFGSGTRLTVV.

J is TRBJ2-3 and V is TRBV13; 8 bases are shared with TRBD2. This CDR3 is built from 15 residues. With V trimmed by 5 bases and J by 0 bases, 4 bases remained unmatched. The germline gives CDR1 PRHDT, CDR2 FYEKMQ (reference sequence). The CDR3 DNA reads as TGTGCCAGCAGCGCGACTAGCGAGAGCACAGATACGCAGTATTTT. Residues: CASSATSESTDTQYF. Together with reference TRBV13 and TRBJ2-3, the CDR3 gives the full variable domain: AAGVIQSPRHLIKEKRETATLKCYPIPRHDTVYWYQQGPGQDPQFLISFYEKMQSDKGSIPDRFSAQQFSDYHSELNMSSLELGDSALYFCASSATSESTDTQYFGPGTRLTVL.

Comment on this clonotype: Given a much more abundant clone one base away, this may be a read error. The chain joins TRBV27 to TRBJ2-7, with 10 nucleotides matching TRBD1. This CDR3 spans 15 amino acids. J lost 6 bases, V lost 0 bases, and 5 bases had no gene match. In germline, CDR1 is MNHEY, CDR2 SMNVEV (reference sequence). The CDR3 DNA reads TGTGCCAGCAGTTTATCGGAGGGACAGGGGTCCGAGCAGTACTTC. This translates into CASSLSEGQGSEQYF.

CDR3 nucleotide sequence: TGTGCCAGCAGTTTCCCAGTGGGCCAGGTGGGGCACACTGAAGCTTTCTTT. As protein: CASSFPVGQVGHTEAFF. The chain joins TRBV12-3 or TRBV12-4 to TRBJ1-1, with D possibly being TRBD1 (5 bases). The V gene lost 3 bases and the J gene lost 3 bases, with 20 bases spanning the gap. The CDR3 loop spans 17 amino acids.

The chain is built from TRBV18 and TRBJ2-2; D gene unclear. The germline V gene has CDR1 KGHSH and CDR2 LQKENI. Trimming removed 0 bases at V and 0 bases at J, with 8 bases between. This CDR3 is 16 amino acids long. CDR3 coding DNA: TGTGCCAGCTCACCACCGTTGAGCACGAACACCGGGGAGCTGTTTTTT. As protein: CASSPPLSTNTGELFF.

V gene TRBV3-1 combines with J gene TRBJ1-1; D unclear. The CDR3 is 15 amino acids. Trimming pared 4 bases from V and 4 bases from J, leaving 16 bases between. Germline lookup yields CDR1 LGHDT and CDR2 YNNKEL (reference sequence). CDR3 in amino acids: CASSPTGGVGTEAFF. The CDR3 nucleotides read TGTGCCAGCAGCCCCACTGGTGGGGTGGGCACTGAAGCTTTCTTT.

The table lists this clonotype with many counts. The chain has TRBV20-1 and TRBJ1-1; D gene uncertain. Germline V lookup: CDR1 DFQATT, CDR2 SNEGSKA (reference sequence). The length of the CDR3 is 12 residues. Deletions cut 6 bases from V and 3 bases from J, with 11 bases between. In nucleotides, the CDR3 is TGCAGTGCAACGACTCTGGACACTGAAGCTTTCTTT. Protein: CSATTLDTEAFF.

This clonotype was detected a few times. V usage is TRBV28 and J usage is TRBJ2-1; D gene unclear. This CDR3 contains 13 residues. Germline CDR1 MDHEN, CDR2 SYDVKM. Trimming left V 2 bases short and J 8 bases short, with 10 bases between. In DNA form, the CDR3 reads TGTGCCAGCAGTTTACTGGTTGCGGATGAGCAGTTCTTC. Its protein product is CASSLLVADEQFF.

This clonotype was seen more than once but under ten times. The CDR3 here is CASSFGGGVSYEQYF. CDR3 bases: TGTGCCAGCAGTTTTGGTGGGGGGGTCTCCTACGAGCAGTACTTC. The rearrangement uses TRBV28 and TRBJ2-7, with 7 bases identical to TRBD2. The CDR3 has 15 amino acids. V dropped 3 bases and J dropped 0; count of bases not matched to a gene: 5. Germline CDR1 is MDHEN and CDR2 is SYDVKM.

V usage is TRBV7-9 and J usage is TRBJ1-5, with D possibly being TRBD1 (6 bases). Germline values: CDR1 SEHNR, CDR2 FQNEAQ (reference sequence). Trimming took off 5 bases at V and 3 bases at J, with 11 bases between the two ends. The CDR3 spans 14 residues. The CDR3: CASSGGDINQPQHF. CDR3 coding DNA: TGTGCCAGCAGCGGAGGGGACATCAATCAGCCCCAGCATTTT.

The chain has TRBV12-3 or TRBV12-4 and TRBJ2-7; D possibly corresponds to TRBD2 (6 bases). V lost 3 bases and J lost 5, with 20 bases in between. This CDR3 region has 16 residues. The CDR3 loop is CASSFGTVGGTNEQYF. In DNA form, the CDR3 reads TGTGCCAGCAGTTTTGGAACAGTGGGAGGTACCAACGAGCAGTACTTC.

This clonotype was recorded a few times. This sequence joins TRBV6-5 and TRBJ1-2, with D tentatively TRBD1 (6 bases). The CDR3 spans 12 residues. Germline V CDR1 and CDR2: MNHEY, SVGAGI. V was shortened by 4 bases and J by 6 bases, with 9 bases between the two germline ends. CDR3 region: CASSFTGNGYTF. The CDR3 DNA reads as TGTGCCAGCAGTTTCACAGGGAATGGCTACACCTTC.

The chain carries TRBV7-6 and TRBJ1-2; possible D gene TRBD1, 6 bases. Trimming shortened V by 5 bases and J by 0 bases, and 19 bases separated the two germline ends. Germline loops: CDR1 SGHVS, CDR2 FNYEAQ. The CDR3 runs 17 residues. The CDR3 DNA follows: TGTGCCAGCAGCCCGATCGGACAGTCCGGAGCTAACTATGGCTACACCTTC. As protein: CASSPIGQSGANYGYTF.